Listed below are T cell receptor beta chains from one sample, sequenced in a study of blood T cell repertoires in COVID-19. Clones were sequenced by immunoSEQ multiplex PCR, and TCRdb holds only the in-frame ones, with some missing. The sample holds fewer than 55,000 clones, roughly 79% seen once. The sequenced sample consisted of peripheral blood. The receptors stem from an elderly woman with COVID-19, enrolled during active disease. The CDR3 runs from the conserved cysteine through the conserved F or W. The D gene is left open where the match is weak. Clone size appears in some rows only: once, few, many, or a class for an expanded clone.

>.|.|TRBV6-2/TRBV6-3|TRBJ1-1
CASSQMGRGNTEAFF
TGTGCCAGCAGTCAAATGGGGCGCGGGAACACTGAAGCTTTCTTT
>once|.|TRBV6-5|TRBJ1-1
CASSRLGGVTEAFF
TGTGCCAGCAGCCGACTTGGAGGGGTCACTGAAGCTTTCTTT
>once|.|TRBV18|TRBJ1-2
CASSRGTDKAYGYTF
TGTGCCAGCTCACGGGGAACGGACAAAGCTTATGGCTACACCTTC
>.|.|TRBV19|TRBJ1-1
CASSLSQGLNTEAFF
TGTGCCAGTAGCCTCTCCCAGGGTCTGAACACTGAAGCTTTCTTT
>.|.|TRBV25-1|TRBJ2-3
CASSEMGRRTDTQYF
TGTGCCAGCAGTGAGATGGGCAGACGCACAGATACGCAGTATTTT
>.|.|TRBV6-5|TRBJ2-2
CAIQGSGELFF
TGTGCCATCCAGGGGAGCGGGGAGCTGTTTTTT
>.|.|TRBV7-2|TRBJ2-7
CASSLRRGAYEQYF
TGTGCCAGCAGCTTACGGCGGGGAGCCTACGAGCAGTACTTC
>.|.|TRBV7-6|TRBJ2-1
CASSLAWAGSYNEQFF
TGTGCCAGCAGCTTAGCGTGGGCAGGCTCCTACAATGAGCAGTTCTTC
>once|.|TRBV30|TRBJ1-1
CAWSRQLNTEAFF
TGTGCCTGGAGCCGACAGCTAAACACTGAAGCTTTCTTT
>.|TRBD1|TRBV2|TRBJ2-2
CASIGRDRGASNTGELFF
TGTGCCAGCATTGGAAGGGACAGGGGGGCTTCGAACACCGGGGAGCTGTTTTTT
>.|TRBD1|TRBV19|TRBJ2-6
CASSVTQQGAGANVLTF
TGTGCCAGTAGTGTAACGCAACAGGGGGCTGGGGCCAACGTCCTGACTTTC
>.|.|TRBV19|TRBJ2-1
CASTNVGSSYNEQFF
TGTGCCAGTACCAATGTAGGGAGCTCCTACAATGAGCAGTTCTTC
>.|TRBD2|TRBV9|TRBJ2-2
CASSLSEVAGKFPGVTGELFF
TGTGCCAGCAGCCTGAGTGAGGTAGCGGGAAAATTCCCCGGGGTCACCGGGGAGCTGTTTTTT
>.|.|TRBV27|TRBJ1-5
CASSSQGSNQPQHF
TGTGCCAGCAGTAGTCAGGGTAGCAATCAGCCCCAGCATTTT
>.|.|TRBV6-5|TRBJ2-3
CASSYSTLGADTQYF
TGTGCCAGCAGTTACTCGACACTCGGGGCAGATACGCAGTATTTT
>.|.|TRBV28|TRBJ2-2
CASSSAKAGTGELFF
TGTGCCAGCAGTTCAGCAAAGGCGGGCACCGGGGAGCTGTTTTTT
>few|.|TRBV24-1|TRBJ2-2
CATSDSTIQFATMFF
TGTGCCACCAGTGACTCCACGATACAATTCGCAACGATGTTTTTT
>once|.|TRBV4-2|TRBJ2-7
CASSQDLGRYEQYF
TGTGCCAGCAGCCAAGATCTAGGTCGCTACGAGCAGTACTTC
>.|TRBD2|TRBV29-1|TRBJ2-1
CSVVEGRGLAGYNEQFF
TGCAGCGTTGTAGAGGGAAGGGGACTAGCGGGTTACAATGAGCAGTTCTTC
>.|.|TRBV18|TRBJ2-5
CASSPLKKTQYF
TGTGCCAGCTCCCCCCTTAAAAAGACCCAGTACTTC
>.|.|TRBV30|TRBJ2-7
CAWIRSLGHAEQYF
TGTGCCTGGATTCGGTCCTTGGGACATGCCGAGCAGTACTTC
>.|.|TRBV5-8|TRBJ2-1
CASSFFGGTYNEQFF
TGTGCCAGCAGCTTTTTTGGCGGGACCTACAATGAGCAGTTCTTC
>.|.|TRBV7-9|TRBJ2-3
CASSRLLSGGTDTQYF
TGTGCCAGCAGCCGTCTCTTAAGCGGCGGAACAGATACGCAGTATTTT
>.|.|TRBV19|TRBJ2-1
CASSIPGSTYNEQFF
TGTGCCAGTAGTATACCGGGATCGACCTACAATGAGCAGTTCTTC
>.|.|TRBV28|TRBJ1-6
CAIGEGHNSPLHF
TGTGCCATTGGGGAGGGACATAATTCACCCCTCCACTTT
>.|TRBD2|TRBV6-2/TRBV6-3|TRBJ2-1
CASSGIAGTNEQFF
TGTGCCAGCAGCGGAATAGCGGGAACCAATGAGCAGTTCTTC
>.|TRBD2|TRBV19|TRBJ2-7
CASSDRAGAGYEQYF
TGTGCCAGTAGTGACAGAGCGGGAGCAGGTTACGAGCAGTACTTC
>.|TRBD1|TRBV6-5|TRBJ1-2
CASSSPIGQGYGYTF
TGTGCCAGCAGTTCCCCGATTGGACAGGGCTATGGCTACACCTTC
>.|TRBD1|TRBV2|TRBJ1-2
CASSVLTGGKYGYTF
TGTGCCAGCAGTGTCCTGACAGGGGGAAAATATGGCTACACCTTC
>.|.|TRBV4-1|TRBJ2-1
CASAGQRSNEQFF
TGCGCCAGCGCCGGACAAAGATCCAATGAGCAGTTCTTC
>.|.|TRBV6-5|TRBJ2-7
CASRTGWAYEQYF
TGTGCCAGCAGGACAGGTTGGGCCTACGAGCAGTACTTC
>.|.|TRBV21-1|TRBJ1-3
CASTMGQSSGNTIYF
TGTGCCAGCACCATGGGACAGAGCTCTGGAAACACCATATATTTT
>.|.|TRBV19|TRBJ2-2
CASSPATFVNTGELFF
TGTGCCAGTAGTCCCGCTACCTTTGTGAACACCGGGGAGCTGTTTTTT
>few|.|TRBV30|TRBJ1-1
CAWIRPGQANTEAFF
TGTGCCTGGATTCGCCCCGGACAAGCGAACACTGAAGCTTTCTTT
>.|.|TRBV18|TRBJ2-7
CASSRTDYEQYF
TGTGCCAGCTCACGGACAGACTACGAGCAGTACTTC
>.|.|TRBV6-5|TRBJ2-1
CASSYSGSTSHNEQFF
TGTGCCAGCAGTTACTCGGGGTCCACTAGTCACAATGAGCAGTTCTTC
>medium-sized|TRBD1|TRBV5-1|TRBJ2-7
CASSLEQGGSYEQYF
TGCGCCAGCAGCTTGGAACAGGGGGGCTCCTACGAGCAGTACTTC
>.|.|TRBV6-4|TRBJ1-1
CASSAQGLNTEAFF
TGTGCCAGCAGCGCACAGGGCTTGAACACTGAAGCTTTCTTT
>.|.|TRBV19|TRBJ2-3
CASSVFGDTQYF
TGTGCCAGTAGCGTATTTGGCGATACGCAGTATTTT
>.|.|TRBV18|TRBJ2-1
CASSPPVVSYNEQFF
TGTGCCAGCTCACCTCCGGTGGTCTCCTACAATGAGCAGTTCTTC
>.|TRBD1|TRBV6-5|TRBJ2-5
CASNIGTGDKAQYF
TGTGCCAGCAACATAGGGACAGGCGACAAGGCCCAGTACTTC
>.|.|TRBV28|TRBJ1-6
CASRGLGSANSPLHF
TGTGCCAGCAGAGGACTCGGGTCCGCTAATTCACCCCTCCACTTT
>.|TRBD2|TRBV5-1|TRBJ2-1
CASSLRTSGSSAYNEQFF
TGCGCCAGCAGCTTACGGACTAGCGGGAGCTCAGCCTACAATGAGCAGTTCTTC
>.|.|TRBV19|TRBJ1-5
CASTVGHLNQPQHF
TGTGCCAGTACCGTGGGACACCTCAATCAGCCCCAGCATTTT
>.|.|TRBV10-3|TRBJ2-1
CAISGVAAQGEQFF
TGTGCCATCAGTGGGGTAGCGGCGCAGGGTGAGCAGTTCTTC
>.|.|TRBV19|TRBJ2-6
CASSIGGNPSGANVLTF
TGTGCCAGTAGTATTGGAGGGAACCCCTCTGGGGCCAACGTCCTGACTTTC
>few|TRBD2|TRBV19|TRBJ2-2
CASSTPHSGRTGELFF
TGTGCCAGTAGTACGCCCCATAGCGGGAGAACCGGGGAGCTGTTTTTT
>.|TRBD2|TRBV4-2|TRBJ2-3
CASSQAGTSSTDTQYF
TGTGCCAGCAGCCAAGCCGGGACTAGCAGCACAGATACGCAGTATTTT
>once|.|TRBV5-8|TRBJ1-5
CASSLRFGGRNQPQHF
TGTGCCAGCAGCTTGAGGTTCGGCGGAAGAAATCAGCCCCAGCATTTT
>.|.|TRBV6-2/TRBV6-3|TRBJ2-5
CASSSTGLPQETQYF
TGTGCCAGCAGTTCCACAGGGCTCCCACAAGAGACCCAGTACTTC
>.|TRBD2|TRBV29-1|TRBJ2-3
CSGFLNGTSGGTQYF
TGCAGCGGGTTTCTTAACGGGACTAGCGGAGGGACGCAGTATTTT